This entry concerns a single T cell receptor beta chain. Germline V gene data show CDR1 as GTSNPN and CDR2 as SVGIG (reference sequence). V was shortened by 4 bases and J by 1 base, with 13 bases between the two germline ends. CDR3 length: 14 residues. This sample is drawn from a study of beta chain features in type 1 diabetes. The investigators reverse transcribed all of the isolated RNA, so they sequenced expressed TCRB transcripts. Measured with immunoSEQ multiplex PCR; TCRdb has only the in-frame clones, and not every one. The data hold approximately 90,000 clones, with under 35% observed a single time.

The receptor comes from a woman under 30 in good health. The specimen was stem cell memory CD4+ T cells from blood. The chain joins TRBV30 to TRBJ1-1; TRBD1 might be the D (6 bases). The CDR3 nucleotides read TGTGCCTGGAACCGCCCGGGACAGAACACTGAAGCTTTCTTT. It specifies CAWNRPGQNTEAFF.